A single T cell receptor beta chain is shown here with its context. Its antigen is not identified. Per germline, CDR1 SEHNR and CDR2 FQNEAQ (reference sequence). The CDR3 totals 15 residues. The ends were cut back, 3 bases at V and 0 bases at J, with 10 bases in the middle. The data originate from a study of cytomegalovirus exposure and HLA in healthy donors. Broader study findings: A previous analysis found most TCR beta V segments productive roughly 90% or roughly 30% of the time. Among donors in an Asian-associated ancestry cluster, a later analysis reportedly found fewer N-insertions than the roughly 700-donor mean.

PCR involved 60 Vbeta and 13 Jbeta primers. Libraries were prepared by immunoSEQ multiplex PCR; TCRdb keeps only in-frame clonotypes and omits some of them. The data hold 35,000 to 50,000 clones, with roughly 51% observed a single time. The chain has TRBV7-9 and TRBJ2-3; possibly TRBD2 for D (5 bases). This receptor was identified in a man in his sixties in good health and CMV-seronegative. The specimen was PBMCs. CDR3 nucleotide sequence: TGTGCCAGCAGCTTTTCGGGAACTAGCACAGATACGCAGTATTTT. Residues: CASSFSGTSTDTQYF.